This T cell receptor beta chain is from a study of blood T cell repertoires in COVID-19. The CDR3 spans 13 residues. V gave up 7 bases and J gave up 4 bases; unmatched junction bases: 3. In germline, CDR1 is KGHDR, CDR2 SFDVKD. The repertoire was sequenced with immunoSEQ multiplex PCR; TCRdb's copy has only in-frame clones and lacks some. The table lists about 180,000 clones, 80% to 85% of them singletons. J is TRBJ1-5 and V is TRBV24-1; 7 bases match TRBD1. Input material: peripheral blood. The TCR was taken from a woman aged 40 to 50 with COVID-19, enrolled during active disease. The chain's CDR3 is CATRGTANQPQHF. The CDR3 nucleotides read TGTGCCACCAGAGGGACAGCAAATCAGCCCCAGCATTTT.